This TCR beta chain was observed in a study of cytomegalovirus exposure and HLA in healthy donors. Germline V gene lookup returns CDR1 LNHNV and CDR2 YYDKDF (reference sequence). The CDR3 loop spans 16 amino acids. J was trimmed by 4 bases and V by 0 bases; bases with no gene match: 4. The PCR was carried out with 60 Vbeta primers and 13 Jbeta primers. Produced via immunoSEQ multiplex PCR; TCRdb's table is partial and in-frame only. The table includes 150,000 to 200,000 clones, 80% detected once. Donors were nominally healthy when sampled, though unrecorded immune exposures were likely. The clonotype was recovered from a man aged 30 to 45 in good health and CMV-seronegative. The chain is built from TRBV15 and TRBJ2-3; 10 bases map to TRBD2. The sequenced material came from PBMCs. The CDR3 is CATSRDRLAGADTQYF. CDR3 in DNA: TGTGCCACCAGCAGAGATCGGCTAGCGGGAGCAGATACGCAGTATTTT.